This T cell receptor beta chain was sequenced for a study of cytomegalovirus exposure and HLA in healthy donors. Germline CDR1 reads SGHDN; CDR2 reads FVKESK. The CDR3 extends over 12 amino acids. V lost 5 bases to trimming and J lost 4 bases; unmatched junction nucleotides: 2. Here immunoSEQ multiplex PCR was the method, and the copy in TCRdb shows in-frame clones only, minus some. The sample has 70,000 to 75,000 clones, 85% to 95% seen once; the top ten hold roughly 3%. The specimen sequenced was PBMCs. The chain is built from TRBV14 and TRBJ2-7; TRBD1 agrees at 7 bases. The sequence was collected from a woman aged 18-29 years in good health and CMV-seropositive. The CDR3 here is CASSSRGYEQYF. CDR3 DNA: TGTGCCAGCAGCTCCAGGGGGTACGAGCAGTACTTC.